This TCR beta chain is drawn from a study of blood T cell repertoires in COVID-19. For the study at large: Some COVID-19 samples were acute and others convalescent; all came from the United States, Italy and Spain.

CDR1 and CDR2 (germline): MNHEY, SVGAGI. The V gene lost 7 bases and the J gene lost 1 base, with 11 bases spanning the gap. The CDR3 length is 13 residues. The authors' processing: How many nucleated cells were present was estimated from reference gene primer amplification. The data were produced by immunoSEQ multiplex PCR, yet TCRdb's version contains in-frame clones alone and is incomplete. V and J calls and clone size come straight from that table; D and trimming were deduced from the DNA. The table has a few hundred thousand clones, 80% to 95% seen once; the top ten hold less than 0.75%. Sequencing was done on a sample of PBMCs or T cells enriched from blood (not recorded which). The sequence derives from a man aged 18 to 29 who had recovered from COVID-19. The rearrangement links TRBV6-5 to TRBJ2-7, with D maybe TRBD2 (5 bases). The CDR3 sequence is CASNSGLSYEQYF. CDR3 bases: TGTGCCAGCAACAGCGGTTTATCCTACGAGCAGTACTTC.